The 28 T cell receptor beta chains presented below share a single source sample, sequenced in a study of a mutant IDH1 vaccine in newly diagnosed glioma. These receptors have no known antigen. Time point specified: week 11, during vaccination. One vaccine dose held 300 ug of mutant IDH1 20-mer peptide and came with topical imiquimod. The data were produced by immunoSEQ multiplex PCR, yet TCRdb's version contains in-frame clones alone and is incomplete. Of 25,000 to 35,000 clones listed, around 90% are singletons. The sequencing here drew on PBMCs, taken from a glioma patient whose treatment included an IDH1 peptide vaccine. Receptors originate from a man between 18 and 35 years old with glioma.

CDR3 residues: CSVVVNTEAFF. Written as DNA, the CDR3 is TGCAGTGTGGTGGTGAACACTGAAGCTTTCTTT. This chain joins TRBV20-1 and TRBJ1-1; D uncertain. Looked up from germline, CDR1 is DFQATT and CDR2 is SNEGSKA (reference sequence). Trimming removed 7 bases from V and 0 bases from J, with 6 bases in between. CDR3 size: 11 residues.

V and J are TRBV4-3 and TRBJ1-5; tentatively, D is TRBD1 (5 bases). The CDR3 covers 16 residues. In germline, CDR1 is LGHNA, CDR2 YSLEER. Trimming stripped 1 base from V and 5 bases from J, with 15 bases between. The CDR3 DNA follows: TGCGCCAGCAGCCAAGGTCCGCGGGGGTTGGATCAGCCCCAGCATTTT. Its protein is CASSQGPRGLDQPQHF.

The CDR3 DNA is TGTGCCAGCAGCTTAACCGGTAGCACTGAAGCTTTCTTT. This encodes CASSLTGSTEAFF. The chain uses TRBV7-3 and TRBJ1-1; D ambiguous. The V gene lost 0 bases and the J gene lost 4 bases, with 6 bases spanning the gap. The germline V gene has CDR1 SGHTA and CDR2 FQGTGA. The CDR3 is 13 residues long.

This clone was observed a few times. V is TRBV10-2 and J is TRBJ1-1; D not certain. The germline V and J ends were trimmed by 4 bases and 1 base, with 1 base remaining between them. CDR1 and CDR2 (germline): WSHSY, SAAADI. This CDR3 contains 11 residues. CDR3 DNA sequence: TGCGCCAGCAGTGGGAACACTGAAGCTTTCTTT. Translation gives CASSGNTEAFF.

The chain carries TRBV11-2 and TRBJ1-1; 9 nucleotides match TRBD1. The CDR3 consists of 16 residues. The germline CDR1 and CDR2 sequences are SGHAT and FQNNGV. V shed 4 bases and J 4 bases; nucleotides not matched to a gene: 10. The CDR3 is CASSYQRTGVSTEAFF. The CDR3 nucleotides are TGTGCCAGCAGCTACCAAAGGACAGGGGTGAGCACTGAAGCTTTCTTT.

The chain has TRBV5-1 and TRBJ2-3, with D possibly being TRBD1 (5 bases). The CDR3 spans 16 residues. V was shortened by 4 bases and J by 0 bases, with 15 bases between the two germline ends. From germline, CDR1 is SGHRS and CDR2 YFSETQ. The CDR3 here is CASSPNRISSTDTQYF. CDR3 sequence (DNA): TGCGCCAGCAGCCCCAACAGGATTTCTAGCACAGATACGCAGTATTTT.

The chain recombines TRBV7-8 with TRBJ2-7, with D possibly TRBD2 on 6 matching bases. The CDR3 spans 15 residues. V lost 5 bases and J 4 bases, leaving 18 bases between the germline ends. CDR1 is SGHVS and CDR2 is FQNEAQ in the germline V gene. The CDR3 coding sequence is TGTGCCAGCAGCCGCCCCCAGGGAGGTGCGTACGAGCAGTACTTC. Translating it yields CASSRPQGGAYEQYF.

This chain joins TRBV7-9 and TRBJ2-1; no clear D. Trimming stripped 2 bases from V and 8 bases from J, with 10 bases between. The CDR3 runs to 13 residues. CDR1 is SEHNR and CDR2 is FQNEAQ in the germline V gene (reference sequence). DNA of the CDR3: TGTGCCAGCAGCTTACGAGGTGTGGATGAGCAGTTCTTC. Its translation is CASSLRGVDEQFF.

The chain couples TRBV7-2 to TRBJ1-6, with 9 bases fitting TRBD1. The trim removed 5 bases at V and 8 bases at J, leaving 7 bases unmatched. The CDR3 spans 15 residues. Per germline, CDR1 SGHTA and CDR2 FQGNSA. CDR3 protein: CASSLGQGSYSPLHF. The DNA for the CDR3 is TGTGCCAGCAGCCTCGGACAGGGGAGTTATTCACCCCTCCACTTT.

The CDR3 DNA reads TGCGCCAGCAGCCCACGGACAGGAGGGAACACTGAAGCTTTCTTT. This translates into CASSPRTGGNTEAFF. The chain uses TRBV5-1 and TRBJ1-1; the match to TRBD1 covers 7 bases. CDR1 is SGHRS, CDR2 YFSETQ, per germline. The CDR3 covers 15 residues. The junction had 7 bases not matched to a gene; V was cut back by 4 bases and J by 1 base.

The chain links TRBV7-9 to TRBJ1-1, with 9 positions matching TRBD1. CDR1 and CDR2 from the germline V gene are SEHNR and FQNEAQ (reference sequence). This CDR3 is built from 16 residues. V lost 0 bases to trimming and J lost 6 bases; unmatched junction nucleotides: 8. The CDR3 nucleotides read TGTGCCAGCAGCTTAGCTGGGACAGGGAAGGAAGCTGAAGCTTTCTTT. This gives the protein CASSLAGTGKEAEAFF.

The CDR3 loop is CASSLEGVVYGYTF. The CDR3 region has the DNA TGTGCCAGCAGCTTGGAGGGGGTGGTCTATGGCTACACCTTC. The chain couples TRBV5-8 to TRBJ1-2, with D perhaps matching TRBD1 (6 bases). The V gene's germline CDR1 is SGHTS and CDR2 YDEGEE. Trimming stripped 0 bases from V and 4 bases from J, with 10 bases between. This CDR3 is 14 amino acids long.

V usage is TRBV5-1 and J usage is TRBJ1-2; 11 nucleotides match TRBD1. V dropped 3 bases and J dropped 3; count of bases not matched to a gene: 10. The CDR3 is 17 amino acids. The germline gives CDR1 SGHRS, CDR2 YFSETQ. For the CDR3, the DNA is TGCGCCAGCAGCTCTATTGGACAGGGGGCAGTTCACTATGGCTACACCTTC. This encodes CASSSIGQGAVHYGYTF.

CDR3 sequence reads: CAWSVRTANSPLHF. The CDR3 DNA follows: TGTGCCTGGAGTGTACGGACGGCTAATTCACCCCTCCACTTT. J is TRBJ1-6 and V is TRBV30, with D unresolved. V lost 0 bases and J 6 bases, leaving 9 bases between the germline ends. CDR3 length equals 14 residues. The V gene's germline CDR1 is GTSNPN and CDR2 SVGIG (reference sequence).

The gene calls are TRBV18 and TRBJ1-1; TRBD1 is a possible D gene (5 bases). This CDR3 is built from 14 residues. From germline, CDR1 is KGHSH and CDR2 LQKENI. V lost 3 bases to trimming and J lost 8 bases, with 16 bases between them. The CDR3 nucleotides are TGTGCCAGCTCACCTGCGACAGAGAAGAACGAAGCTTTCTTT. This encodes CASSPATEKNEAFF.

This chain connects TRBV27 to TRBJ2-1; 7 bases fit TRBD2. The germline V gene has CDR1 MNHEY and CDR2 SMNVEV (reference sequence). V was pared by 4 bases and J by 2 bases, with 5 bases of the junction left unmatched. The CDR3 spans 15 residues. CDR3 sequence (DNA): TGTGCCAGCAGTTGGGGCGGGAGACCCTACAATGAGCAGTTCTTC. Translating gives CASSWGGRPYNEQFF.

The rearrangement links TRBV27 to TRBJ1-3; 8 bases align to TRBD1. Trimming cost V 5 bases and J 3 bases; bases outside gene matches: 6. The germline gives CDR1 MNHEY, CDR2 SMNVEV (reference sequence). This CDR3 has 15 residues. The CDR3 region has the DNA TGTGCCAGCAGTCCAGGACAGGGATTTGGAAACACCATATATTTT. Translated: CASSPGQGFGNTIYF.

A single count supports this clone. The V and J genes are TRBV16 and TRBJ1-1; maybe TRBD1 (5 bases). From germline, CDR1 is KGHSY and CDR2 FQNENV. This CDR3 region has 16 residues. The ends were cut back, 4 bases at V and 1 base at J, with 16 bases in the middle. The CDR3 region is CASSPSGQGRNTEAFF. The CDR3 DNA is TGTGCCAGCAGCCCCTCGGGGCAGGGACGGAACACTGAAGCTTTCTTT.

This chain connects TRBV7-9 to TRBJ2-1; tentatively, D is TRBD2 (6 bases). CDR1 is SEHNR and CDR2 is FQNEAQ in the germline V gene (reference sequence). This CDR3 spans 15 amino acids. Trimming cost V 2 bases and J 5 bases, with 13 bases left between them. CDR3 amino acids: CASSLKTSRHNEQFF. The CDR3 nucleotides read TGTGCCAGCAGCTTAAAAACTAGCCGCCACAATGAGCAGTTCTTC.

The chain combines TRBV10-2 with TRBJ1-2, with D possibly matching TRBD1 (6 bases). The germline gives CDR1 WSHSY, CDR2 SAAADI. The V end lost 0 bases, the J end lost 0 bases, and 11 bases lay between the germline ends. The CDR3 runs to 16 residues. The CDR3 loop reads CASSESGGQTNYGYTF. The CDR3 DNA reads as TGCGCCAGCAGTGAGTCGGGCGGACAGACTAACTATGGCTACACCTTC.

This clone was detected only once. J is TRBJ1-5 and V is TRBV7-8; 10 nucleotides agree with TRBD1. The CDR3 loop spans 16 amino acids. Germline-derived CDR1 and CDR2 are SGHVS and FQNEAQ. The junction had 8 bases not matched to a gene; V was cut back by 4 bases and J by 5 bases. This CDR3 is CASSWRDRGHYQPQHF. Written as DNA, the CDR3 is TGTGCCAGCAGCTGGAGAGACAGGGGGCACTATCAGCCCCAGCATTTT. Drawing the rest from reference TRBV7-8 and TRBJ1-5, the complete variable domain is GAGVSQSPRYKVAKRGQDVALRCDPISGHVSLFWYQQALGQGPEFLTYFQNEAQLDKSGLPSDRFFAERPEGSVSTLKIQRTQQEDSAVYLCASSWRDRGHYQPQHFGDGTRLSIL.

This clone was counted once. The rearrangement links TRBV2 to TRBJ1-6; TRBD1 is a possible D gene (6 bases). Looked up from germline, CDR1 is SNHLY and CDR2 is FYNNEI. The CDR3 totals 13 residues. Trimming removed 10 bases from V and 7 bases from J, with 14 bases in between. The CDR3 DNA sequence: TGTGCCACAAGGACAGTGCCGAATTCACCCCTCCACTTT. Translating gives CATRTVPNSPLHF.

This chain connects TRBV4-3 to TRBJ1-2; D possibly corresponds to TRBD1 (5 bases). CDR1 is LGHNA and CDR2 is YSLEER in the germline V gene. The CDR3 is 15 residues long. Trimming shortened V by 0 bases and J by 4 bases, and 12 bases separated the two germline ends. The CDR3 reads CASSQDAGHSYGYTF. CDR3 DNA: TGCGCCAGCAGCCAAGACGCAGGACACTCCTATGGCTACACCTTC.

The chain recombines TRBV30 with TRBJ1-5; D is ambiguous. Germline CDR1 is GTSNPN and CDR2 is SVGIG (reference sequence). Trimming stripped 1 base from V and 4 bases from J, with 11 bases between. The CDR3 runs 14 residues. CDR3 nucleotides: TGTGCCTGGAGTGAGGGTATCTGGAATCAGCCCCAGCATTTT. The encoded protein is CAWSEGIWNQPQHF. Full variable domain (rest looked up from reference TRBV30 and TRBJ1-5): SQTIHQWPATLVQPVGSPLSLECTVEGTSNPNLYWYRQAAGRGLQLLFYSVGIGQISSEVPQNLSASRPQDRQFILSSKKLLLSDSGFYLCAWSEGIWNQPQHFGDGTRLSIL.

This chain links TRBV30 with TRBJ2-4; D ambiguous. Trimming removed 5 bases at V and 0 bases at J, with 14 bases between. Germline CDR1 is GTSNPN and CDR2 is SVGIG (reference sequence). The CDR3 length is 15 residues. The CDR3 DNA sequence: TGTGCCTGGGGGGATGACATCGTAGCCAAAAACATTCAGTACTTC. Translating gives CAWGDDIVAKNIQYF.

This clone was seen a handful of times. This chain uses TRBV10-3 with TRBJ1-1, with no clear D. The CDR3 length is 14 residues. With 0 bases removed from V and 1 base from J, the gap between germline ends came to 6 bases. CDR1 and CDR2 from the germline V gene are ENHRY and SYGVKD. CDR3 amino acids: CAISESPGNTEAFF. The CDR3, as DNA: TGTGCCATCAGTGAGTCCCCAGGGAACACTGAAGCTTTCTTT.

The gene calls are TRBV9 and TRBJ2-1, with 7 nucleotides matching TRBD2. Germline values: CDR1 SGDLS, CDR2 YYNGEE. V was clipped by 0 bases and J by 0 bases; unmatched bases: 3. The CDR3 extends over 16 amino acids. The CDR3 sequence is CASSVGAGFSYNEQFF. DNA of the CDR3: TGTGCCAGCAGCGTAGGAGCGGGGTTCTCCTACAATGAGCAGTTCTTC.

The chain links TRBV5-6 to TRBJ2-7; D unresolved. This CDR3 is 13 amino acids long. Germline V gives CDR1 SGHDT, CDR2 YYEEEE. With 0 bases removed from V and 1 base from J, the gap between germline ends came to 5 bases. CDR3 nucleotide sequence: TGTGCCAGCAGCTTGGGGCAGTCCTACGAGCAGTACTTC. Translated, it gives CASSLGQSYEQYF. The full variable domain, in which reference TRBV5-6 and TRBJ2-7 provide the parts outside the CDR3, is DAGVTQSPTHLIKTRGQQVTLRCSPKSGHDTVSWYQQALGQGPQFIFQYYEEEERQRGNFPDRFSGHQFPNYSSELNVNALLLGDSALYLCASSLGQSYEQYFGPGTRLTVT.